This T cell receptor (beta chain) was captured by sequencing in a study of blood T cell repertoires in COVID-19. In the study's own analysis: It was from reference gene primer amplification that nucleated cell counts were estimated. Measured with immunoSEQ multiplex PCR; TCRdb has only the in-frame clones, and not every one. V and J calls and clone size follow that table, whereas D and trimming were derived from the DNA. The data show over 80,000 clones, roughly 86% seen once. V gave up 3 bases and J gave up 9 bases, with 12 bases separating them. The CDR3 has 13 amino acids. From germline, CDR1 is LGHNT and CDR2 FRNRAP.

The V and J genes are TRBV12-5 and TRBJ1-5; D is unclear. Sequencing was carried out using peripheral blood. The receptor was isolated from a human donor in a cohort sampled during active COVID-19. For the CDR3, the DNA is TGTGCTAGTGGTTTTGGCGGCCAACGGCCCCAGCATTTT. The encoded protein is CASGFGGQRPQHF.